These 9 T cell receptor beta chains were sequenced from one sample in a study of post-analysis software for immune sequencing data. Unique molecular identifiers were present in the TCR beta cDNA libraries. MiXCR, applied by TCRdb to the PCR reads, yields one record per CDR3 protein. There are a few hundred thousand distinct CDR3 sequences in the sample; roughly 38% occur only once, and around 8% lies in the top ten. Study-level results: With TRBV5-6, TRBV5-1 and TRBV20-1 included, roughly five TRBV segments were more frequent in patients than in controls.

These receptors' targets are unknown. What was sequenced was blood. The source of these receptors is a girl aged 2 to 10 with multiple sclerosis.

The chain carries TRBV4-2 and TRBJ2-7; 9 nucleotides agree with TRBD2. The tail of the sequence fits TRBJ2-1 better, so the J call may be wrong. The CDR3 totals 17 residues. In germline, CDR1 is LGHNA, CDR2 YNFKEQ. CDR3 bases: TGTGCCAGCAGCCAAGAAGCACTAGCGGGCTTCGACAATGAGCAGTTCTTC. Encoded protein: CASSQEALAGFDNEQFF.

The chain joins TRBV13 to TRBJ1-1; 8 bases are a match to TRBD1. V shed 0 bases, J shed 0 bases, and the junction held 6 bases outside the gene matches. Germline V gene lookup returns CDR1 PRHDT and CDR2 FYEKMQ (reference sequence). CDR3 size: 17 residues. Here the CDR3 reads CASSLGLGDRMNTEAFF. The CDR3 nucleotides are TGTGCCAGCAGCTTAGGCCTAGGGGACAGGATGAACACTGAAGCTTTCTTT.

Remarks on this clonotype: The junction shows a germline mismatch at one end, possibly a read error. The chain recombines TRBV6-1 with TRBJ2-7; D remains ambiguous. The V gene's germline CDR1 is MNHNS and CDR2 SASEGT. The CDR3 has 14 amino acids. This CDR3 reads CASSEADRVEEQYF. The CDR3 coding sequence is TGTGCCAGCAGCGAAGCCGACCGGGTCGAAGAGCAGTACTTC.

This clonotype was observed a few times. The J gene is TRBJ2-1, the V gene TRBV29-1; D not certain. The V end was cut by 4 bases, the J end by 8 bases, with 24 bases between. CDR1 SQVTM and CDR2 ANQGSEA come from the germline V gene. The CDR3 consists of 16 residues. The CDR3 here is CSVGSPDQFGFDEQFF. The DNA of the CDR3 is TGCAGCGTTGGTTCTCCCGATCAATTCGGGTTCGATGAGCAGTTCTTC.

V is TRBV20-1 and J is TRBJ2-5; D not certain. V lost 3 bases to trimming and J lost 2 bases, with 10 bases between them. Germline CDR1 DFQATT, CDR2 SNEGSKA (reference sequence). This CDR3 region has 13 residues. CDR3 sequence reads: CSARVLVQETQYF. DNA for the CDR3: TGCAGTGCTAGGGTCCTCGTGCAAGAGACCCAGTACTTC.

The table lists this clonotype with a few counts. This may come from a read error, since a much larger clone is one base off. V is TRBV5-4 and J is TRBJ2-3, with D possibly TRBD1 on 5 matching bases. V lost 2 bases and J lost 0, with 10 bases in between. CDR3 length: 15 amino acids. Looked up from germline, CDR1 is SGHNT and CDR2 is YYREEE (reference sequence). The CDR3 DNA follows: TGTGCCAGCAGCTTAGGGGCAGGGAGCACAGATACGCAGTATTTT. Its protein product is CASSLGAGSTDTQYF.

The J gene is TRBJ2-5, the V gene TRBV12-3 or TRBV12-4, with D unclear. Between the trimmed V and J ends, which lost 6 bases and 6 bases, there was a span of 17 bases. This CDR3 region has 14 residues. CDR3 sequence: CASSHPESRQTQYF. DNA of the CDR3: TGTGCCAGCAGCCATCCTGAATCCCGGCAGACCCAGTACTTC.

In its sample, this clonotype was seen a few times. V usage is TRBV5-6 and J usage is TRBJ2-3, with TRBD1 matching over 8 bases. With 3 bases clipped from V and 0 bases from J, the junction kept 6 bases outside the gene matches. Germline lookup yields CDR1 SGHDT and CDR2 YYEEEE. CDR3 length equals 16 residues. For the CDR3, the DNA is TGTGCCAGCAGCTCAGGGGGCTACCAAAGCACAGATACGCAGTATTTT. Translated, it gives CASSSGGYQSTDTQYF.

The chain combines TRBV29-1 with TRBJ1-4, with a weak D call TRBD1 (5 bases). The ends were cut back, 4 bases at V and 8 bases at J, with 20 bases in the middle. The CDR3 consists of 15 residues. Germline V gene sequence: CDR1 SQVTM, CDR2 ANQGSEA. The CDR3 loop reads CSVGHSRIRGEKLFF. In nucleotides, the CDR3 is TGCAGCGTTGGCCACAGTCGGATAAGGGGAGAAAAACTGTTTTTT. Full variable domain (remainder filled in from reference TRBV29-1 and TRBJ1-4): SAVISQKPSRDICQRGTSLTIQCQVDSQVTMMFWYRQQPGQSLTLIATANQGSEATYESGFVIDKFPISRPNLTFSTLTVSNMSPEDSSIYLCSVGHSRIRGEKLFFGSGTQLSVL.